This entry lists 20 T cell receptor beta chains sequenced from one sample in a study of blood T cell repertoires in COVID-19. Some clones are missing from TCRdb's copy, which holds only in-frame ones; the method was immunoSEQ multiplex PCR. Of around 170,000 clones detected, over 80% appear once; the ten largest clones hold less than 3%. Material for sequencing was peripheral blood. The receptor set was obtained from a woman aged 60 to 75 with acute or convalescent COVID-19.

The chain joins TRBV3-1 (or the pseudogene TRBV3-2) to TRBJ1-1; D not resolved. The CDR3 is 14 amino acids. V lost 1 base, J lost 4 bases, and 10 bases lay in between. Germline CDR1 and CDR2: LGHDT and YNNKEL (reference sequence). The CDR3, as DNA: TGTGCCAGCAGCCAAGCCGTCGGGAGCACTGAAGCTTTCTTT. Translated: CASSQAVGSTEAFF.

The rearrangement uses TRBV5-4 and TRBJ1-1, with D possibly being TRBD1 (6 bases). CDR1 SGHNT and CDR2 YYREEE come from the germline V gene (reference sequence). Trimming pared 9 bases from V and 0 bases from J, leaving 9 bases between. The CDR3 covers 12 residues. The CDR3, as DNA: TGTGCCATACAGGGTTTGAACACTGAAGCTTTCTTT. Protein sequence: CAIQGLNTEAFF.

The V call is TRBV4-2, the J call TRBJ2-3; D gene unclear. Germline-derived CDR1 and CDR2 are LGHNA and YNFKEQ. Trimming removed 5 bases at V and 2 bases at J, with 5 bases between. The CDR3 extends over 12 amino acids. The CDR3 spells CASSSYTDTQYF. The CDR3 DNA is TGTGCCAGCAGCTCGTACACAGATACGCAGTATTTT.

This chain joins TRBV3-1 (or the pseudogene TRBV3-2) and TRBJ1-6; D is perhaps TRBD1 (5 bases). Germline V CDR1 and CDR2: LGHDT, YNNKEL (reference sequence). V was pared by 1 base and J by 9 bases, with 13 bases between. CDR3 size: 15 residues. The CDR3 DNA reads TGTGCCAGCAGCCAAGCAACAGGATCCCTTTCACCCCTCCACTTT. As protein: CASSQATGSLSPLHF.

CDR3 nucleotide sequence: TGCAGCGTTGAACTACAGGGATCCGAGCAGTACTTC. It codes for CSVELQGSEQYF. The gene calls are TRBV29-1 and TRBJ2-7, with D possibly matching TRBD1 (6 bases). The germline CDR1 and CDR2 sequences are SQVTM and ANQGSEA. The V end was cut by 2 bases, the J end by 6 bases, with 11 bases between. The CDR3 spans 12 residues.

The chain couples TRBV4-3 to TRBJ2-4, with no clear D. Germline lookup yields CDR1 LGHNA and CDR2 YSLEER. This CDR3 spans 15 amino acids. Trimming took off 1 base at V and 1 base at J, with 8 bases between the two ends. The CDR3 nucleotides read TGCGCCAGCAGCCAAGGGTATCAGGCCAAAAACATTCAGTACTTC. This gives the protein CASSQGYQAKNIQYF.

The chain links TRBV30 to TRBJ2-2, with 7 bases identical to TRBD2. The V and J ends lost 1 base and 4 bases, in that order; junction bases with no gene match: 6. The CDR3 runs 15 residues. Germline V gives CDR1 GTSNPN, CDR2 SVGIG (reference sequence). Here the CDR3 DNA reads TGTGCCTGGAGTGCCTCGGGGGGTTCCACCGGGGAGCTGTTTTTT. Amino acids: CAWSASGGSTGELFF.

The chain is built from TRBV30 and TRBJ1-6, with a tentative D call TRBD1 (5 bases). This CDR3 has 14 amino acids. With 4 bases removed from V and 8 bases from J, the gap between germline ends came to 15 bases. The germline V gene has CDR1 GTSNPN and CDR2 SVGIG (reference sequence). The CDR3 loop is CAWTLGRVDSPLHF. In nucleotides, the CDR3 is TGTGCCTGGACCCTGGGCAGGGTCGATTCACCCCTCCACTTT.

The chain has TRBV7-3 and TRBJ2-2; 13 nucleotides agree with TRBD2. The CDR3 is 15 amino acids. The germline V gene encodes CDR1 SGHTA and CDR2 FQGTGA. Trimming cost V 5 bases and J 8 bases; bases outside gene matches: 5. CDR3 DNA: TGTGCCAGCAGCCGCGGGACTAGCGGGGAGGGGGAGCTGTTTTTT. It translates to CASSRGTSGEGELFF.

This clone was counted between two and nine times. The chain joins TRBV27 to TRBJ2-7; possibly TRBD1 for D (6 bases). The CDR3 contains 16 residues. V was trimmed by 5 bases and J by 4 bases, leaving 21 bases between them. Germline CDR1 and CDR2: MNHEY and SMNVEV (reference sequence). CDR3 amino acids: CASSPQPGTYLYEQYF. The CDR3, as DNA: TGTGCCAGCAGTCCCCAGCCCGGGACATATTTATACGAGCAGTACTTC.

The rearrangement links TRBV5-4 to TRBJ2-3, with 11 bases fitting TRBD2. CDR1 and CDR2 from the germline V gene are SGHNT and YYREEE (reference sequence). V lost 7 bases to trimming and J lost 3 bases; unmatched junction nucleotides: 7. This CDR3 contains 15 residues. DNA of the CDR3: TGTGCCAGCGGGCTAGCGGGGGGCTCTACAGATACGCAGTATTTT. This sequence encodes CASGLAGGSTDTQYF.

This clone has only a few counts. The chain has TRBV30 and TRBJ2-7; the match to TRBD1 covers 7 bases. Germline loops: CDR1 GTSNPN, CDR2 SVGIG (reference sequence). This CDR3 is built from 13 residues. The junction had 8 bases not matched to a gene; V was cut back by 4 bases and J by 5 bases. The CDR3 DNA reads TGTGCCTGGAATCAGGGGGTGTCCCACGAGCAGTACTTC. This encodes CAWNQGVSHEQYF. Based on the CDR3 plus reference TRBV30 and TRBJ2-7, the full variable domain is SQTIHQWPATLVQPVGSPLSLECTVEGTSNPNLYWYRQAAGRGLQLLFYSVGIGQISSEVPQNLSASRPQDRQFILSSKKLLLSDSGFYLCAWNQGVSHEQYFGPGTRLTVT.

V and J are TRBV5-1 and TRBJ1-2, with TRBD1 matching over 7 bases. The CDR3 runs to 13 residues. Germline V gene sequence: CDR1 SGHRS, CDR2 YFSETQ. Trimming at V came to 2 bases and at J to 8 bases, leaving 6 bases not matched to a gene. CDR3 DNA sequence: TGCGCCAGCAGCTTCGACAGGGTGGAGGGCTACACCTTC. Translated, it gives CASSFDRVEGYTF. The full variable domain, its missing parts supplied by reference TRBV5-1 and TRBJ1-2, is KAGVTQTPRYLIKTRGQQVTLSCSPISGHRSVSWYQQTPGQGLQFLFEYFSETQRNKGNFPGRFSGRQFSNSRSEMNVSTLELGDSALYLCASSFDRVEGYTFGSGTRLTVV.

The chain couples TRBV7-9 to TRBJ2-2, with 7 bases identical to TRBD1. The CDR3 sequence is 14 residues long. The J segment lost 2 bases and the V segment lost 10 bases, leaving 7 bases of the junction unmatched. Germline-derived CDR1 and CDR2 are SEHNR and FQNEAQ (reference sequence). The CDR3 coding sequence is TGTGCCAACCAAGACAGGGTAAACACCGGGGAGCTGTTTTTT. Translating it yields CANQDRVNTGELFF.

The CDR3 region has the DNA TGCAGCGTTGAGGCGGGGGGTGGGGATACGCAGTATTTT. Translated, it gives CSVEAGGGDTQYF. V is TRBV29-1 and J is TRBJ2-3; TRBD2 matches 8 bases. The CDR3 extends over 13 amino acids. The germline gives CDR1 SQVTM, CDR2 ANQGSEA. V was clipped by 3 bases and J by 6 bases; unmatched bases: 5.

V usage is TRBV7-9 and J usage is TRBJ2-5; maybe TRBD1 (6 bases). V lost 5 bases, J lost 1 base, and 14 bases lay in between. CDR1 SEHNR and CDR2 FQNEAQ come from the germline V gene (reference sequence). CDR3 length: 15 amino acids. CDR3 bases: TGTGCCAGCAGCAGCGGACAGACCCTCCAAGAGACCCAGTACTTC. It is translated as CASSSGQTLQETQYF.

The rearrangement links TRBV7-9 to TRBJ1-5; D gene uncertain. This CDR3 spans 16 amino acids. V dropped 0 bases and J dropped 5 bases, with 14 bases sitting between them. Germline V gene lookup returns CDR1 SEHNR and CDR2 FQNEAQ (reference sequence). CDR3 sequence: CASSLAGLSTDQPQHF. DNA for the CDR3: TGTGCCAGCAGCTTAGCCGGACTGTCTACGGATCAGCCCCAGCATTTT.

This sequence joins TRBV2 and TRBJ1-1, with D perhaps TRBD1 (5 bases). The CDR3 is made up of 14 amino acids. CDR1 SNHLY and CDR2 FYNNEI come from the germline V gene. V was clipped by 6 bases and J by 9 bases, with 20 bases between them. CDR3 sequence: CASRPQTGGLKAFF. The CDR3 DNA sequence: TGTGCCAGCAGGCCTCAAACCGGGGGATTAAAAGCTTTCTTT.

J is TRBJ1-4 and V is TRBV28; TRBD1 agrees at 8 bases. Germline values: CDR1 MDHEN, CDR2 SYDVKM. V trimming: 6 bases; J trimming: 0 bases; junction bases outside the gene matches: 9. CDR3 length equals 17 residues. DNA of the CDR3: TGTGCCAGCAGGACCGACAGGGGTTTCGCAACTAATGAAAAACTGTTTTTT. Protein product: CASRTDRGFATNEKLFF.

The CDR3 sequence is CASSRDREEETQYF. The CDR3 coding sequence is TGTGCCAGCAGCCGGGACAGGGAGGAGGAGACCCAGTACTTC. This chain joins TRBV4-2 and TRBJ2-5, with TRBD1 identical over 9 bases. The CDR3 contains 14 residues. V was pared by 4 bases and J by 5 bases, with 5 bases of the junction left unmatched. Germline assignment: CDR1 LGHNA and CDR2 YNFKEQ.